The present TCR beta chain was sequenced within a study of Ad26.COV2.S vaccination and SARS-CoV-2 variants. TCRdb keeps only in-frame clones here, not all; method: immunoSEQ multiplex PCR. The profile shows about 350,000 clones, approximately 84% of them singletons. This CDR3 comprises 15 residues. V shed 6 bases and J shed 6 bases, with 18 bases lying between them. CDR1 and CDR2 from the germline V gene are MNHEY and SVGEGT. Described treatment: 19 received Ad26.COV2.S at low or high dose, single or two shots; roughly five received placebo; per-sample allocation not given. Repertoires come from day 63 after the first vaccine or placebo injection. The vaccine delivered Wuhan-strain SARS-CoV-2 spike through an Ad26 vector.

Sequenced material: peripheral blood, taken in a trial of Ad26.COV2.S vaccine versus placebo. The chain couples TRBV6-2 or TRBV6-3 to TRBJ1-5; D gene uncertain. This TCR derives from a person between 18 and 65 years old who received the Ad26.COV2.S COVID-19 vaccine or a placebo. The chain's CDR3 is CASSSTTGLIQPQHF. In DNA form, the CDR3 reads TGTGCCAGCAGCTCTACGACGGGGTTGATTCAGCCCCAGCATTTT.